Below, 9 T cell receptor beta chains from the same sample are listed, as sequenced in a study of cytomegalovirus exposure and HLA in healthy donors (dated by TCRdb to about 2017). Libraries were prepared through the immunoSEQ multiplex PCR assay. The multiplex PCR relied on a mix of 60 forward primers for TCR Vbeta segments and 13 reverse primers for TCR Jbeta segments. In its TCRdb copy, this immuneACCESS table keeps in-frame sequences only and misses some clones. Where compared with another copy, unresolved V genes explain less than half of these, and the others have no known cause. For this sample there are roughly 87,000 clones; about 76% appear just once. Jointly, the top ten make up roughly 14% of the sample. The sequenced material came from PBMCs. The origin of the receptors is a woman aged 40 to 50 in good health and CMV-seropositive.

This sequence joins TRBV29-1 and TRBJ1-2; TRBD1 aligns across 7 bases. J lost 2 bases, V lost 6 bases, and 6 bases had no gene match. Germline CDR1 reads SQVTM; CDR2 reads ANQGSEA. The CDR3 runs 13 residues. Written as DNA, the CDR3 is TGCAGCGTCGCGACAGGGACCAACTATGGCTACACCTTC. It specifies CSVATGTNYGYTF.

This clone was recorded a few times. The chain combines TRBV4-1 with TRBJ2-3, with D uncertain. The CDR3 length is 15 residues. V was clipped by 1 base and J by 3 bases, with 11 bases between them. Germline CDR1 and CDR2: MGHRA and YSYEKL. CDR3 loop: CASSQGRLGTDTQYF. The CDR3 nucleotides read TGCGCCAGCAGCCAAGGTCGGCTAGGAACAGATACGCAGTATTTT.

The genes are TRBV29-1 and TRBJ1-2, with D uncertain. The germline V gene encodes CDR1 SQVTM and CDR2 ANQGSEA. This CDR3 contains 12 residues. V was shortened by 5 bases and J by 4 bases, with 11 bases between the two germline ends. CDR3 bases: TGCAGCGTTAGTCCAAACTTCTATGGCTACACCTTC. This translates into CSVSPNFYGYTF.

The J gene is TRBJ2-7, the V gene TRBV29-1, with D maybe TRBD2 (6 bases). V gave up 6 bases and J gave up 1 base, with 16 bases separating them. The CDR3 spans 14 residues. The germline CDR1 and CDR2 sequences are SQVTM and ANQGSEA. The CDR3 region is CSVEEAEGSYEQYF. In DNA form, the CDR3 reads TGCAGCGTAGAGGAGGCGGAGGGGTCCTACGAGCAGTACTTC.

The CDR3 DNA follows: TGTGCCAGCAGCGTAGACTTTACAGGGCGACCCTATGGCTACACCTTC. This gives the protein CASSVDFTGRPYGYTF. The chain links TRBV9 to TRBJ1-2, with D perhaps TRBD1 (6 bases). The germline gives CDR1 SGDLS, CDR2 YYNGEE. V gave up 0 bases and J gave up 4 bases, with 16 bases separating them. This CDR3 region has 16 residues.

The chain couples TRBV19 to TRBJ1-2; D might be TRBD1 (5 bases). Trimming left V 1 base short and J 6 bases short, with 15 bases between. The CDR3 sequence is 15 residues long. Germline-derived CDR1 and CDR2 are LNHDA and SQIVND (reference sequence). Here the CDR3 DNA reads TGTGCCAGTAGTATAGCTTGGCCAGGGAAGGATGGCTACACCTTC. Amino acid sequence: CASSIAWPGKDGYTF.

The gene calls are TRBV19 and TRBJ2-6; TRBD1 agrees at 10 bases. Unmatched junction bases numbered 4, after V lost 8 bases and J lost 0 bases. Germline lookup yields CDR1 LNHDA and CDR2 SQIVND (reference sequence). The CDR3 has 16 residues. The CDR3 DNA is TGTGCCAGTGGACAGGGGGGAATCTCTGGGGCCAACGTCCTGACTTTC. As protein: CASGQGGISGANVLTF.

This clone was counted between two and nine times. The CDR3 bases are TGCACCAGCAGCCCCAGGCCTGGCAGGGACTTGTACGAGCAGTACTTC. Amino acids: CTSSPRPGRDLYEQYF. This chain joins TRBV1 and TRBJ2-7; the table's D call of TRBD2 was not tested on the DNA. TRBV1 is marked as a pseudogene. The CDR3 is made up of 16 amino acids.

The chain combines TRBV30 with TRBJ2-7; D may be TRBD2 (6 bases). The V end lost 5 bases, the J end lost 3 bases, and 14 bases lay between the germline ends. CDR1 GTSNPN and CDR2 SVGIG come from the germline V gene (reference sequence). The CDR3 spans 13 residues. CDR3 nucleotide sequence: TGTGCCTGGGGAGTCCTGGGGGGCTACGAGCAGTACTTC. This sequence encodes CAWGVLGGYEQYF.